This TCR beta chain derives from a study of blood T cell repertoires in COVID-19. Assay: immunoSEQ multiplex PCR; the TCRdb copy retains only in-frame clones and omits some. This sample has 50,000 to 60,000 clones, with over 80% found just once. This CDR3 is 15 amino acids long. The V gene end was trimmed by 6 bases and the J gene end by 7 bases; junction bases not matched to a gene: 10. From germline, CDR1 is SGHKS and CDR2 YYEKEE (reference sequence). Sequencing was carried out using peripheral blood. The origin of this receptor is a man aged 35 to 55 with acute or convalescent COVID-19. The V call is TRBV5-5, the J call TRBJ1-6; 7 nucleotides align to TRBD1. CDR3 sequence reads: CASTTAGTENSPLHF. Written as DNA, the CDR3 is TGTGCCAGCACGACGGCCGGGACAGAGAATTCACCCCTCCACTTT.